These 15 T cell receptor beta chains were all obtained from the same sample, sequenced in a study of technical replicates of blood from a handful of donors (dated by TCRdb to about 2017). Libraries were made using the immunoSEQ multiplex PCR assay. The table was pulled from immuneACCESS by TCRdb, which kept in-frame rearrangements only. Such tables lose some clones; where checked, under half of the loss comes from unresolved V genes, and the rest has no known cause. The sample data list about 87,000 clones, and approximately 95% of these were observed just once. The top ten constitute roughly 0.35% of the sample. The material sequenced was T cells isolated from PBMCs. All receptors derive from a human donor in good health.

The V gene is TRBV28, the J gene TRBJ1-4; no definite D call. There are 16 residues in the CDR3. The germline CDR1 and CDR2 sequences are MDHEN and SYDVKM. The V end lost 5 bases, the J end lost 0 bases, and 13 bases lay between the germline ends. The CDR3 sequence: CASSLDNSATNEKLFF. The CDR3 DNA reads as TGTGCCAGCAGTCTCGACAACAGTGCAACTAATGAAAAACTGTTTTTT.

This chain connects TRBV2 to TRBJ2-7; tentative D call: TRBD2 (6 bases). CDR1 SNHLY and CDR2 FYNNEI come from the germline V gene. Trimming removed 5 bases from V and 4 bases from J, with 15 bases in between. The CDR3 is made up of 14 amino acids. This CDR3 reads CASSFSGGTYEQYF. As DNA, the CDR3 is TGTGCCAGCAGTTTTAGCGGAGGGACTTACGAGCAGTACTTC.

DNA of the CDR3: TGTGCCTGGCGCTCAGGGGTAACCACCATATATTTT. This sequence encodes CAWRSGVTTIYF. The rearrangement links TRBV30 to TRBJ1-3; weak D call: TRBD1 (6 bases). The CDR3 sequence is 12 residues long. In germline, CDR1 is GTSNPN, CDR2 SVGIG (reference sequence). Trimming pared 5 bases from V and 9 bases from J, leaving 14 bases between.

This chain joins TRBV29-1 and TRBJ2-7, with TRBD1 matching over 9 bases. Trimming removed 1 base from V and 8 bases from J; junction bases left unmatched: 9. Germline loops: CDR1 SQVTM, CDR2 ANQGSEA. There are 14 residues in the CDR3. The CDR3 is CSVEGDRVAGKQYF. The CDR3 region has the DNA TGCAGCGTTGAAGGGGACAGGGTAGCCGGCAAGCAGTACTTC.

V usage is TRBV19 and J usage is TRBJ2-2; 7 bases are a match to TRBD1. V was clipped by 2 bases and J by 5 bases; unmatched bases: 5. Germline-derived CDR1 and CDR2 are LNHDA and SQIVND (reference sequence). The CDR3 totals 15 residues. CDR3 loop: CASSIPAGGTGELFF. The CDR3 nucleotides read TGTGCCAGTAGTATACCGGCAGGGGGAACCGGGGAGCTGTTTTTT.

The V gene is TRBV2, the J gene TRBJ1-1; 7 bases match TRBD1. The CDR3 is 14 amino acids. CDR1 is SNHLY, CDR2 FYNNEI, per germline. Germline trimming cut 6 bases from V and 4 bases from J; bases unmatched to any gene: 8. In nucleotides, the CDR3 is TGTGCCAGCAGAAGTTTGCAGGGGGGCACTGAAGCTTTCTTT. It yields the protein CASRSLQGGTEAFF.

The chain employs TRBV11-2 and TRBJ2-7; no reliable D call. This CDR3 contains 12 residues. V was shortened by 1 base and J by 4 bases, with 5 bases between the two germline ends. Germline CDR1 and CDR2: SGHAT and FQNNGV. The CDR3 coding sequence is TGTGCCAGCAGCTTAGTAGAGTACGAGCAGTACTTC. It yields the protein CASSLVEYEQYF. Looking up the rest from reference TRBV11-2 and TRBJ2-7 gives the full variable domain: EAGVAQSPRYKIIEKRQSVAFWCNPISGHATLYWYQQILGQGPKLLIQFQNNGVVDDSQLPKDRFSAERLKGVDSTLKIQPAKLEDSAVYLCASSLVEYEQYFGPGTRLTVT.

With respect to this clone: Compared with germline, one end of the junction differs, possibly owing to a read error. The rearrangement uses TRBV19 and TRBJ2-7; 7 positions agree with TRBD1. The CDR3 spans 13 residues. CDR1 is LNHDA and CDR2 is SQIVND in the germline V gene (reference sequence). CDR3 sequence (DNA): TGTGCCAGTAGGATAGACAGGGTGTCCGAGCAGTACTTC. Protein sequence: CASRIDRVSEQYF.

The V gene is TRBV2, the J gene TRBJ2-3, with TRBD2 matching over 13 bases. Germline V gene data show CDR1 as SNHLY and CDR2 as FYNNEI. The CDR3 totals 14 residues. With 6 bases clipped from V and 8 bases from J, the junction kept 5 bases outside the gene matches. The DNA for the CDR3 is TGTGCCAGCAGAGGACTAGCGGGAGTGGGTACGCAGTATTTT. This encodes CASRGLAGVGTQYF. The variable domain in full, with the rest retrieved from reference TRBV2 and TRBJ2-3, is EPEVTQTPSHQVTQMGQEVILRCVPISNHLYFYWYRQILGQKVEFLVSFYNNEISEKSEIFDDQFSVERPDGSNFTLKIRSTKLEDSAMYFCASRGLAGVGTQYFGPGTRLTVL.

This clone showed up just a few times. The chain carries TRBV11-2 and TRBJ1-1, with D perhaps matching TRBD1 (5 bases). CDR1 and CDR2 (germline): SGHAT, FQNNGV. The CDR3 totals 12 residues. V lost 4 bases to trimming and J lost 9 bases, with 12 bases between them. The CDR3 is CASSSKTVQAFF. The CDR3 region has the DNA TGTGCCAGCAGCTCAAAGACAGTGCAAGCTTTCTTT.

The V and J genes are TRBV7-2 and TRBJ2-3, with D perhaps TRBD1 (6 bases). The CDR3 extends over 13 amino acids. The germline gives CDR1 SGHTA, CDR2 FQGNSA. Trimming cost V 3 bases and J 5 bases, with 9 bases left between them. CDR3 sequence reads: CASSFRGGDTQYF. In DNA, the CDR3 is TGTGCCAGCAGCTTCAGGGGTGGAGATACGCAGTATTTT.

This sequence joins TRBV28 and TRBJ1-4, with D possibly TRBD1 on 5 matching bases. Germline V CDR1 and CDR2: MDHEN, SYDVKM. The CDR3 is 13 residues long. V dropped 5 bases and J dropped 9 bases, with 13 bases sitting between them. This CDR3 reads CASSGPGGKKLFF. The CDR3 DNA reads as TGTGCCAGCAGTGGCCCGGGGGGGAAAAAACTGTTTTTT.

The V gene is TRBV9, the J gene TRBJ2-2, with 9 bases identical to TRBD1. Per germline, CDR1 SGDLS and CDR2 YYNGEE. Trimming at V came to 2 bases and at J to 4 bases, leaving 0 bases not matched to a gene. CDR3 length: 14 amino acids. The CDR3 protein is CASSVTGGTGELFF. CDR3 DNA: TGTGCCAGCAGCGTGACAGGGGGCACCGGGGAGCTGTTTTTT.

This sequence joins TRBV30 and TRBJ2-2, with D unresolved. This CDR3 has 12 amino acids. With 0 bases removed from V and 5 bases from J, the gap between germline ends came to 4 bases. Germline CDR1 GTSNPN, CDR2 SVGIG (reference sequence). The CDR3: CAWSVRTGELFF. In DNA, the CDR3 is TGTGCCTGGAGTGTCCGGACCGGGGAGCTGTTTTTT. Looking up the rest from reference TRBV30 and TRBJ2-2 gives the full variable domain: SQTIHQWPATLVQPVGSPLSLECTVEGTSNPNLYWYRQAAGRGLQLLFYSVGIGQISSEVPQNLSASRPQDRQFILSSKKLLLSDSGFYLCAWSVRTGELFFGEGSRLTVL.

J is TRBJ1-2 and V is TRBV28; possible D gene TRBD1, 5 bases. Trimming left V 6 bases short and J 4 bases short, with 15 bases between. The CDR3 spans 14 residues. Germline-derived CDR1 and CDR2 are MDHEN and SYDVKM. The CDR3 sequence is CASSPPTVVYGYTF. The DNA of the CDR3 is TGTGCCAGCAGCCCACCGACAGTGGTCTATGGCTACACCTTC.